These 10 T cell receptor beta chains originate from one sample sequenced in a study of blood T cell repertoires in COVID-19. Assay used: immunoSEQ multiplex PCR; TCRdb lists only in-frame clones, some missing. Counted here are some 94,000 clones, around 67% occurring once; the ten biggest clones make up 20% to 25%. The source material was peripheral blood. Receptors originate from a woman aged 60-70 years in a cohort sampled during active or convalescent COVID-19.

This clone was found a few times. The chain links TRBV27 to TRBJ2-7, with 8 bases matching TRBD2. Per the germline V gene, CDR1 is MNHEY and CDR2 is SMNVEV (reference sequence). The CDR3 has 13 amino acids. The ends lost 3 bases at V and 4 bases at J; junction bases unmatched: 2. CDR3 in amino acids: CASSFVAGYEQYF. DNA for the CDR3: TGTGCCAGCAGTTTTGTAGCGGGATACGAGCAGTACTTC.

The genes are TRBV3-1 (or the pseudogene TRBV3-2) and TRBJ2-7; 7 bases line up with TRBD1. V gave up 6 bases and J gave up 3 bases; unmatched junction bases: 11. Germline V CDR1 and CDR2: LGHDT, YNNKEL (reference sequence). This CDR3 comprises 15 residues. CDR3 DNA sequence: TGTGCCAGCAGAGACTCCGGGACAGCCGACTACGAGCAGTACTTC. Protein product: CASRDSGTADYEQYF.

The V and J genes are TRBV6-2 or TRBV6-3 and TRBJ2-4; the D gene is possibly TRBD2 (5 bases). V was clipped by 4 bases and J by 0 bases, with 16 bases between them. In germline, CDR1 is MNHEY, CDR2 SVGEGT. This CDR3 has 17 residues. The CDR3 loop reads CASSSRGMERAKNIQYF. The CDR3 DNA is TGTGCCAGCAGTTCGAGAGGGATGGAGAGAGCCAAAAACATTCAGTACTTC.

The gene calls are TRBV4-3 and TRBJ1-2, with D possibly TRBD1 on 5 matching bases. Trimming removed 3 bases from V and 5 bases from J, with 16 bases in between. CDR3 length equals 15 residues. From germline, CDR1 is LGHNA and CDR2 YSLEER. CDR3 nucleotide sequence: TGCGCCAGCAGCCAGAGTCCCGGGGGGGAGTATGGCTACACCTTC. Residues: CASSQSPGGEYGYTF.

V is TRBV20-1 and J is TRBJ1-5; possibly TRBD1 for D (5 bases). Germline-derived CDR1 and CDR2 are DFQATT and SNEGSKA (reference sequence). V lost 3 bases and J lost 5, with 14 bases in between. CDR3 length: 14 residues. CDR3 region: CSASLSTGDQPQHF. CDR3 sequence (DNA): TGCAGTGCTAGTCTGTCGACGGGGGATCAGCCCCAGCATTTT.

In its sample, this clone was seen once. The CDR3 coding sequence is TGTGCCAGCAGCCAAGAACTAGCGGGGAAGTACAATGAGCAGTTCTTC. As protein: CASSQELAGKYNEQFF. The chain is built from TRBV4-2 and TRBJ2-1; 10 bases line up with TRBD2. The CDR3 runs to 16 residues. Trimming removed 0 bases from V and 4 bases from J; junction bases left unmatched: 3. CDR1 is LGHNA, CDR2 YNFKEQ, per germline.

This chain links TRBV3-1 (or the pseudogene TRBV3-2) with TRBJ1-1; D gene ambiguous. CDR1 is LGHDT and CDR2 is YNNKEL in the germline V gene (reference sequence). The length of the CDR3 is 13 residues. The germline V and J ends were trimmed by 2 bases and 8 bases, with 12 bases remaining between them. DNA for the CDR3: TGTGCCAGCAGCCAAAAGAACCCTACGGAAGCTTTCTTT. It specifies CASSQKNPTEAFF.

The chain combines TRBV2 with TRBJ1-2, with TRBD1 matching 8 bases. CDR1 and CDR2 from the germline V gene are SNHLY and FYNNEI. V dropped 7 bases and J dropped 6; count of bases not matched to a gene: 13. The CDR3 has 15 residues. The CDR3 loop reads CASTIRDRQWDGYTF. The CDR3 coding sequence is TGTGCCAGCACAATCAGGGACAGGCAGTGGGATGGCTACACCTTC. Variable domain in full (rest from reference TRBV2 and TRBJ1-2): EPEVTQTPSHQVTQMGQEVILRCVPISNHLYFYWYRQILGQKVEFLVSFYNNEISEKSEIFDDQFSVERPDGSNFTLKIRSTKLEDSAMYFCASTIRDRQWDGYTFGSGTRLTVV.

The chain combines TRBV19 with TRBJ2-7, with 8 bases lining up with TRBD1. Germline CDR1 and CDR2: LNHDA and SQIVND (reference sequence). V lost 6 bases to trimming and J lost 2 bases; unmatched junction nucleotides: 6. This CDR3 comprises 14 residues. The CDR3 region is CASSYRGNPYEQYF. CDR3 in DNA: TGTGCCAGTAGCTACAGGGGGAACCCCTACGAGCAGTACTTC. Full variable domain (outside the CDR3, taken from reference TRBV19 and TRBJ2-7): DGGITQSPKYLFRKEGQNVTLSCEQNLNHDAMYWYRQDPGQGLRLIYYSQIVNDFQKGDIAEGYSVSREKKESFPLTVTSAQKNPTAFYLCASSYRGNPYEQYFGPGTRLTVT.

In regard to this clone: The same CDR3 is also encoded by other DNA sequences in this sample. The chain recombines TRBV7-3 with TRBJ2-7; 10 nucleotides match TRBD1. The CDR3 extends over 13 amino acids. J gave up 3 bases and V 5 bases, and 1 base lay outside the gene matches. Germline V gene data show CDR1 as SGHTA and CDR2 as FQGTGA. This CDR3 reads CASSRDRGYEQYF. CDR3 sequence (DNA): TGTGCCAGCAGCAGGGACAGGGGCTACGAGCAGTACTTC.